Shown below are 8 T cell receptor beta chains from a single sample sequenced in a study of cytomegalovirus exposure and HLA in healthy donors (dated by TCRdb to about 2017). The library was built by means of the immunoSEQ multiplex PCR assay. For the multiplex PCR, a mixture combining 60 forward primers for TCR Vbeta segments and 13 reverse primers for TCR Jbeta segments was used. TCRdb carries this immuneACCESS record with in-frame sequences only. Its versions omit some clonotypes, under half of them owing to an unresolved V gene in the studies checked, with the rest unexplained. Here the sample has 150,000 to 180,000 clones; roughly 79% occur a single time. Around 2.8% of the sample rests with the top ten. The sample comprised PBMCs. The receptors originated from a man younger than 30 in good health and CMV-seronegative.

This chain links TRBV4-3 with TRBJ1-2; tentatively, D is TRBD1 (6 bases). There are 16 residues in the CDR3. Germline CDR1 LGHNA, CDR2 YSLEER. The germline V and J ends were trimmed by 3 bases and 7 bases, with 21 bases remaining between them. In nucleotides, the CDR3 is TGCGCCAGCAGCCAGCCAGGGGAGGGGACGGAGTTTGGCTACACCTTC. This encodes CASSQPGEGTEFGYTF.

The chain combines TRBV27 with TRBJ1-6; D gene uncertain. This CDR3 contains 15 residues. V was clipped by 7 bases and J by 4 bases, with 14 bases between them. Germline V gives CDR1 MNHEY, CDR2 SMNVEV (reference sequence). The CDR3 DNA reads as TGTGCCAGCACCTTGACATCGCCTTATAATTCACCCCTCCACTTT. Translating it yields CASTLTSPYNSPLHF.

With respect to this clone: Germline is not matched at one junction end, which may reflect a read error. The V and J genes are TRBV7-9 and TRBJ2-7, with 10 bases aligning to TRBD1. Germline V gene sequence: CDR1 SEHNR, CDR2 FQNEAQ (reference sequence). This CDR3 spans 15 amino acids. Here the CDR3 DNA reads TGTTCCAGCAGCCCGGGACAGGGGCACCTCTACGAGCAGTACTTC. Protein: CSSSPGQGHLYEQYF.

The J gene is TRBJ2-2, the V gene TRBV28; no definite D call. CDR1 MDHEN and CDR2 SYDVKM come from the germline V gene. The CDR3 sequence is 15 residues long. Trimming cost V 2 bases and J 0 bases, with 7 bases left between them. The CDR3 bases are TGTGCCAGCAGTTTACCATCCCCGAACACCGGGGAGCTGTTTTTT. Residues: CASSLPSPNTGELFF.

The rearrangement joins TRBV5-8 to TRBJ1-5; 8 positions agree with TRBD1. With V trimmed by 2 bases and J by 6 bases, 10 bases remained unmatched. Germline lookup yields CDR1 SGHTS and CDR2 YDEGEE. The CDR3 length is 16 residues. CDR3 coding DNA: TGTGCCAGCAGCTTTGCAGGGGGCAATTATGGTCAGCCCCAGCATTTT. As protein: CASSFAGGNYGQPQHF. Full variable domain (remainder filled in from reference TRBV5-8 and TRBJ1-5): EAGVTQSPTHLIKTRGQQATLRCSPISGHTSVYWYQQALGLGLQFLLWYDEGEERNRGNFPPRFSGRQFPNYSSELNVNALELEDSALYLCASSFAGGNYGQPQHFGDGTRLSIL.

The J gene is TRBJ2-2, the V gene TRBV18; a weak D match, TRBD2 (5 bases). In germline, CDR1 is KGHSH, CDR2 LQKENI. V lost 8 bases and J lost 1, with 11 bases in between. This CDR3 has 14 amino acids. CDR3 in DNA: TGTGCCAGCCCCCCGGCGGGGAACACCGGGGAGCTGTTTTTT. This gives the protein CASPPAGNTGELFF.

The DNA of the CDR3 is TGTGCCAGCAGCCCTGGACAGAGCTCTAATGAAAAACTGTTTTTT. This encodes CASSPGQSSNEKLFF. This chain uses TRBV9 with TRBJ1-4; D is possibly TRBD1 (6 bases). Trimming took 4 bases from V and 3 from J, leaving 13 bases between them. Germline V gives CDR1 SGDLS, CDR2 YYNGEE. This CDR3 comprises 15 residues.

This rearrangement joins TRBV29-1 to TRBJ1-3; 7 nucleotides agree with TRBD1. The J segment lost 0 bases and the V segment lost 6 bases, leaving 5 bases of the junction unmatched. The CDR3 sequence is 14 residues long. Germline V gene data show CDR1 as SQVTM and CDR2 as ANQGSEA. For the CDR3, the DNA is TGCAGCGTCGGGACAGCCCTCTCTGGAAACACCATATATTTT. Amino acids: CSVGTALSGNTIYF.